The 27 T cell receptor beta chains in this list originate from one sample, sequenced in a study of CD8 T cells in ankylosing spondylitis. Study-level points and caveats: There was a TCR beta motif, made of 7 to 9 highly homologous variants, that appeared characteristic of ankylosing spondylitis blood.

Which antigens these TCRs recognize remains unknown. One entry per CDR3 protein results from TCRdb running MiXCR on the 5' RACE reads. The sample records fewer than 400,000 distinct CDR3 sequences, about 20% being singletons. Sequenced sample: blood, either unsorted or a sorted T cell fraction (not recorded which). These receptor sequences come from a male donor with ankylosing spondylitis.

This clonotype appeared a few times. The chain couples TRBV28 to TRBJ2-7; D perhaps matches TRBD2 (5 bases). CDR3 length: 14 amino acids. The V gene's germline CDR1 is MDHEN and CDR2 SYDVKM. V was shortened by 7 bases and J by 1 base, with 14 bases between the two germline ends. The CDR3 DNA is TGTGCCAGCATCACAAAGGCGGGTTCCTACGAGCAGTACTTC. The encoded protein is CASITKAGSYEQYF.

The CDR3 bases are TGTGCCAGCAGTTACTCTCTGGGCAGCTATGGCTACACCTTC. It specifies CASSYSLGSYGYTF. V gene TRBV6-5 combines with J gene TRBJ1-2; the D is unclear. The V gene lost 0 bases and the J gene lost 4 bases, with 9 bases spanning the gap. Germline CDR1 is MNHEY and CDR2 is SVGAGI. The CDR3 is made up of 14 amino acids.

This clonotype was picked up one time. This chain connects TRBV9 to TRBJ2-1; D is uncertain. The germline CDR1 and CDR2 sequences are SGDLS and YYNGEE. The CDR3 totals 14 residues. V shed 0 bases and J shed 4 bases, with 8 bases lying between them. The DNA of the CDR3 is TGTGCCAGCAGCGTAGGTCCGCCTTACAATGAGCAGTTCTTC. Protein sequence: CASSVGPPYNEQFF.

This clonotype was observed a few times. V usage is TRBV20-1 and J usage is TRBJ2-1; 14 nucleotides agree with TRBD2. Germline CDR1 and CDR2: DFQATT and SNEGSKA (reference sequence). CDR3 length: 14 amino acids. The CDR3 bases are TGCACCGCGACCGGGACTAGCGGGAGAGGGGAGCAGTTCTTC. The encoded protein is CTATGTSGRGEQFF.

V usage is TRBV19 and J usage is TRBJ2-3; D gene unclear. CDR1 LNHDA and CDR2 SQIVND come from the germline V gene (reference sequence). Trimming took 3 bases from V and 1 from J, leaving 11 bases between them. There are 15 residues in the CDR3. Here the CDR3 reads CASSIRGYRTDTQYF. CDR3 bases: TGTGCCAGTAGTATCCGTGGTTATCGCACAGATACGCAGTATTTT.

The chain couples TRBV28 to TRBJ2-1; 13 bases line up with TRBD2. V shed 8 bases, J shed 5 bases, and the junction held 18 bases outside the gene matches. The CDR3 spans 19 residues. Germline V gene lookup returns CDR1 MDHEN and CDR2 SYDVKM. CDR3 bases: TGTGCCAGCCGCAGCGCCGGACTAGCGGGAGTTGGCGCACACAATGAGCAGTTCTTC. Translation: CASRSAGLAGVGAHNEQFF.

V usage is TRBV5-1 and J usage is TRBJ2-3; 8 nucleotides agree with TRBD1. V lost 0 bases and J lost 2; bases outside the gene matches: 5. The CDR3 has 16 amino acids. Germline V CDR1 and CDR2: SGHRS, YFSETQ. The CDR3 region is CASSLGGQGATDTQYF. CDR3 DNA sequence: TGCGCCAGCAGCTTGGGAGGACAGGGTGCCACAGATACGCAGTATTTT.

The chain is built from TRBV11-2 and TRBJ2-1; 10 bases line up with TRBD2. This CDR3 contains 15 residues. Germline CDR1 SGHAT, CDR2 FQNNGV. V was pared by 5 bases and J by 5 bases, with 6 bases of the junction left unmatched. This CDR3 is CASSRRTSGDNEQFF. The CDR3 DNA reads TGTGCCAGCAGCCGCCGGACTAGCGGCGACAATGAGCAGTTCTTC.

The chain combines TRBV7-8 with TRBJ1-4; the D gene is possibly TRBD1 (5 bases). From germline, CDR1 is SGHVS and CDR2 FQNEAQ. The length of the CDR3 is 13 residues. Trimming took 3 bases from V and 8 from J, leaving 10 bases between them. The CDR3 DNA reads as TGTGCCAGCAGCTTCGGGACGGCGGAAAAACTGTTTTTT. It translates to CASSFGTAEKLFF.

Turning to this clonotype: Because it lacks the conserved phenylalanine or tryptophan at the end, this CDR3 is likely a read error. This chain connects TRBV12-3 or TRBV12-4 to TRBJ2-2, with TRBD1 matching 9 bases. Trimming took 4 bases from V and 5 from J; bases not matched to a gene: 5. The CDR3 covers 15 residues. CDR3 residues: CASSSGQGRTGELFY. CDR3 sequence (DNA): TGTGCCAGCAGTTCGGGACAGGGAAGGACCGGGGAGCTGTTTTAT.

The table lists this clonotype with a few counts. The rearrangement joins TRBV28 to TRBJ2-5; the D gene is possibly TRBD2 (6 bases). The CDR3 is 12 amino acids. Germline lookup yields CDR1 MDHEN and CDR2 SYDVKM. Trimming took off 8 bases at V and 5 bases at J, with 12 bases between the two ends. Here the CDR3 DNA reads TGTGCCAGCGGGACCGGGAGCGAGACCCAGTACTTC. Encoded protein: CASGTGSETQYF.

J is TRBJ2-1 and V is TRBV28; 14 bases line up with TRBD2. Trimming removed 6 bases from V and 8 bases from J; junction bases left unmatched: 6. The CDR3 runs 15 residues. In germline, CDR1 is MDHEN, CDR2 SYDVKM. CDR3 DNA sequence: TGTGCCAGCAGGACGGGACTAGCGGGAGACTATGAGCAGTTCTTC. Translation gives CASRTGLAGDYEQFF.

With respect to this clonotype: One end of the junction does not line up with germline, which may come from a read error. The CDR3 coding sequence is TGCAGTGCTAGGGATACGGGGGACCATCGACTCTTC. Its protein is CSARDTGDHRLF. V usage is TRBV20-1 and J usage is TRBJ2-1; perhaps TRBD2 as D (6 bases). This CDR3 has 12 amino acids. Per germline, CDR1 DFQATT and CDR2 SNEGSKA (reference sequence).

This clonotype was detected a few times. The chain is built from TRBV20-1 and TRBJ1-5; 7 positions agree with TRBD1. Germline V gene lookup returns CDR1 DFQATT and CDR2 SNEGSKA (reference sequence). The junction had 7 bases not matched to a gene; V was cut back by 6 bases and J by 5 bases. There are 13 residues in the CDR3. CDR3 protein: CSATGVGDQPQHF. The DNA for the CDR3 is TGCAGTGCAACAGGGGTAGGTGATCAGCCCCAGCATTTT.

This clonotype was recorded many times. The J gene is TRBJ2-7, the V gene TRBV5-1; 8 bases agree with TRBD1. J gave up 3 bases and V 4 bases, and 6 bases lay outside the gene matches. Germline V gene lookup returns CDR1 SGHRS and CDR2 YFSETQ. The CDR3 length is 14 residues. This CDR3 reads CASSTRQGIYEQYF. The CDR3 region has the DNA TGCGCCAGCAGCACGAGACAGGGGATCTACGAGCAGTACTTC.

This clonotype was counted between two and nine times. This chain links TRBV3-1 with TRBJ2-7; tentatively, D is TRBD2 (6 bases). CDR3 length equals 15 residues. V dropped 0 bases and J dropped 6 bases, with 15 bases sitting between them. Germline V gene sequence: CDR1 LGHDT, CDR2 YNNKEL (reference sequence). This chain's CDR3 is CASSQDIAAAREQYF. DNA of the CDR3: TGTGCCAGCAGCCAAGATATAGCGGCAGCGCGCGAGCAGTACTTC.

The gene calls are TRBV20-1 and TRBJ2-5, with 11 positions matching TRBD2. Losses at the gene ends were 5 bases for V and 2 bases for J; bases not matched to a gene: 10. The CDR3 contains 16 residues. Germline V gene data show CDR1 as DFQATT and CDR2 as SNEGSKA (reference sequence). DNA for the CDR3: TGCAGTGCTGGAAACCCTAGCGGGAGGATTCAAGAGACCCAGTACTTC. It yields the protein CSAGNPSGRIQETQYF.

The CDR3 DNA follows: TGCGCCAGCAGCCGAGGTAACGGGAACACTGAAGCTTTCTTT. It encodes CASSRGNGNTEAFF. This sequence joins TRBV5-1 and TRBJ1-1; no clear D gene. Trimming removed 4 bases from V and 1 base from J, with 11 bases in between. Germline V gene sequence: CDR1 SGHRS, CDR2 YFSETQ. The CDR3 runs 14 residues.

This clonotype was detected a few times. The chain is built from TRBV7-3 and TRBJ2-3, with 9 positions matching TRBD1. CDR3 size: 16 residues. Trimming cost V 5 bases and J 5 bases; bases outside gene matches: 11. Germline V CDR1 and CDR2: SGHTA, FQGTGA. The CDR3 is CASSSGRDRVLDTQYF. In DNA, the CDR3 is TGTGCCAGCAGCAGTGGCCGGGACAGGGTCCTAGATACGCAGTATTTT. Using reference TRBV7-3 and TRBJ2-3 for the parts outside the CDR3, the full variable domain is GAGVSQTPSNKVTEKGKYVELRCDPISGHTALYWYRQSLGQGPEFLIYFQGTGAADDSGLPNDRFFAVRPEGSVSTLKIQRTERGDSAVYLCASSSGRDRVLDTQYFGPGTRLTVL.

This clonotype has only a few counts. The rearrangement links TRBV2 to TRBJ2-5, with 7 bases aligning to TRBD1. CDR3 size: 13 residues. V gave up 5 bases and J gave up 11 bases; unmatched junction bases: 11. CDR1 and CDR2 (germline): SNHLY, FYNNEI. CDR3 sequence: CASSSRQDRRQYF. CDR3 bases: TGTGCCAGCAGTTCCCGCCAGGACAGGAGACAGTACTTC.

This chain links TRBV5-1 with TRBJ2-1; 9 nucleotides match TRBD2. The V segment lost 1 base and the J segment 9 bases; nucleotides outside the gene matches: 11. The CDR3 is made up of 16 amino acids. Germline values: CDR1 SGHRS, CDR2 YFSETQ. The CDR3 is CASSLTGTSPFGEQFF. DNA of the CDR3: TGCGCCAGCAGCTTGACCGGGACTAGCCCCTTTGGTGAGCAGTTCTTC.

The sample holds a few counts of this clonotype. The chain employs TRBV27 and TRBJ2-5; D call uncertain. The CDR3 consists of 16 residues. V shed 1 base and J shed 0 bases, with 12 bases lying between them. CDR1 MNHEY and CDR2 SMNVEV come from the germline V gene (reference sequence). The CDR3 loop is CASSLLVGGNQETQYF. CDR3 nucleotide sequence: TGTGCCAGCAGTTTATTGGTCGGCGGCAACCAAGAGACCCAGTACTTC.

V is TRBV7-9 and J is TRBJ2-7; 7 bases agree with TRBD1. The germline V gene encodes CDR1 SEHNR and CDR2 FQNEAQ (reference sequence). The V and J ends lost 1 base and 1 base, in that order; junction bases with no gene match: 4. The CDR3 extends over 15 amino acids. CDR3: CASSLGDSSSYEQYF. The CDR3 DNA is TGTGCCAGCAGCTTAGGGGACAGTTCTTCCTACGAGCAGTACTTC.

The chain joins TRBV25-1 to TRBJ2-7; weak D call: TRBD1 (5 bases). V was shortened by 3 bases and J by 3 bases, with 15 bases between the two germline ends. This CDR3 is built from 15 residues. The germline V gene has CDR1 MGHDK and CDR2 SYGVNS. CDR3 sequence: CASSDSLGQGYEQYF. CDR3 DNA sequence: TGTGCCAGCAGTGATTCGTTGGGGCAGGGCTACGAGCAGTACTTC.

This clonotype was counted only a few times. V gene TRBV7-2 combines with J gene TRBJ1-2; a possible D gene is TRBD1 (6 bases). Germline CDR1 reads SGHTA; CDR2 reads FQGNSA. V was trimmed by 2 bases and J by 4 bases, leaving 14 bases between them. The CDR3 loop spans 15 amino acids. In DNA form, the CDR3 reads TGTGCCAGCAGCTTAACCCCACAGGGTTTCTATGGCTACACCTTC. Its translation is CASSLTPQGFYGYTF. The entire variable domain, with the rest obtained from reference TRBV7-2 and TRBJ1-2, is as follows: GAGVSQSPSNKVTEKGKDVELRCDPISGHTALYWYRQSLGQGLEFLIYFQGNSAPDKSGLPSDRFSAERTGGSVSTLTIQRTQQEDSAVYLCASSLTPQGFYGYTFGSGTRLTVV.

This chain joins TRBV7-3 and TRBJ2-2; 7 positions agree with TRBD1. V lost 5 bases, J lost 0 bases, and 6 bases stayed unmatched. The germline CDR1 and CDR2 sequences are SGHTA and FQGTGA. The CDR3 has 16 amino acids. In nucleotides, the CDR3 is TGTGCCAGCAGCCTGGGACAGAGCGCGAACACCGGGGAGCTGTTTTTT. Protein: CASSLGQSANTGELFF.

The CDR3 is CSVSDRGLQPQHF. The CDR3 region has the DNA TGCAGCGTGTCTGACAGGGGGCTTCAGCCCCAGCATTTT. The V call is TRBV29-1, the J call TRBJ1-5; 10 bases are shared with TRBD1. After removal of 6 bases from V and 6 bases from J, the junction contained 5 bases not matched to a gene. This CDR3 has 13 residues. Germline lookup yields CDR1 SQVTM and CDR2 ANQGSEA.